The clone carrying this TCR beta chain was seen a single time. The antigen is undetermined. The data derive from a study of shared clonotypes between healthy human individuals. Notes on the study in general: Some naive CD4 clonotypes, about 5.5%, turned up in common across several donors.

The deep-level immunoSEQ assay was used. Genomic DNA of each subset was evenly split across several immunoSEQ plates. Measured with immunoSEQ multiplex PCR; TCRdb has only the in-frame clones, and not every one. This sample has 550,000 to 850,000 clones; about 74% occur once, and the top ten carry 1.5% to 2%. Donors, healthy HIV-negative adults, lacked recent acute infections or vaccinations. Sequenced sample: memory CD4+ T cells sorted from blood. As to subset: CD45RA-negative fraction. The TCR was taken from a young woman in good health.

For the CDR3, the DNA is TGTGCCATCAGTGACCAACCTCCTAGCGGGATGTACAATGAGCAGTTCTTC. Translation gives CAISDQPPSGMYNEQFF. J is TRBJ2-1 and V is TRBV10-3; 9 positions agree with TRBD2. The CDR3 runs to 17 residues. Unmatched junction bases numbered 10, after V lost 3 bases and J lost 4 bases. Germline CDR1 is ENHRY and CDR2 is SYGVKD.